A selection of T cell receptor beta chains follows, all from one sample in a study of chemoradiotherapy in HPV16-positive cancers. TCRdb's table, derived via immunoSEQ multiplex PCR, lists solely in-frame clones and lacks some. The sample records about 22,000 clones, over 85% being singletons. Sequencing was performed on blood, taken from a patient who underwent chemoradiotherapy. These receptors were collected from a human donor with HPV-associated anogenital cancer. The CDR3 runs from the conserved cysteine through the conserved F or W.

CDR3 protein,V gene
CASSLLGGATDTQYF,TRBV27
CATTRGASGSGETQYF,TRBV15
CASSTRQGGSYNEQFF,TRBV7-9
CASSIGGLKDTGELFF,TRBV19
CASSDSSANEQFF,TRBV6-4
CASSLTGGMINEQFF,TRBV19
CASSRLAGGPEKPNTGELFF,TRBV4-3
CASSMSHGGNQPQHF,TRBV19
CASSPGLGDEQYF,TRBV27
CASSVAASGAYNEQFF,TRBV9
CASSEGADRPTEAFF,TRBV6-1
CASSVGGNQETQYF,TRBV25-1
CASSKGGDCTDTQYF,TRBV6-7
CASSPPSDRGDGYTF,TRBV23-1
CASSLYQQGPTEAFF,TRBV28
CASSSDPNEKLFF,TRBV18
CASSNEKAFF,TRBV5-8
CASSLGINNQPQHF,TRBV7-2
CASNPRTNEQFF,TRBV28
CASSFGNQETQYF,TRBV28
CASRRGGIGGYTF,TRBV9
CASTQGGANTEAFF,TRBV28
CASSPSGANSPLHF,TRBV7-2
CASSPHTGSSYEQYF,TRBV28
CASSSGTGFVSGANVLTF,TRBV9
CASSQDGTGLLGGYTF,TRBV4-3
CASSSQGRGYSNQPQHF,TRBV28
CASSVGAPSYNEQFF,TRBV25-1
CASSLADGRGETQYF,TRBV5-6
CASSRVGGYTF,TRBV6-6
CASSPDRAGTGELFF,TRBV6-5
CASSLEARVRTDTQYF,TRBV7-6
CASRSTLNTEAFF,TRBV5-1
CASGYTKLSYEQYF,TRBV7-9
CASSIWTSGMNEQFF,TRBV18
CSVGTSIFEQYF,TRBV29-1
CASSPRLENTDTQYF,TRBV18
CASSLGPHQPQHF,TRBV28
CASSYSGRDYEQYF,TRBV6-6
CASSSPRKGRYEQYF,TRBV6-5
CASSLALGTYNEQFF,TRBV7-8
CASSFSSGANVLTF,TRBV7-2
CASSLARLTEETQYF,TRBV7-2
CASSVGAVEGLSSGELFF,TRBV9
CASSLSMGSGPYEQYF,TRBV7-2
CASSRPSQNIQYF,TRBV14
CASKDRPYSYEQYF,TRBV6-5
CASSSATGLSLKAEAFF,TRBV7-9
CASSPGQNYGYTF,TRBV6-5
CASSSNTGPITGELFF,TRBV7-2
CASSSRQEEQYF,TRBV5-4
CASNRQGASTDTQYF,TRBV2